What follows describes a single T cell receptor (beta chain). The sample belongs to a study of CD8+ T cells in alopecia areata. Germline CDR1 reads SQVTM; CDR2 reads ANQGSEA. This CDR3 contains 11 residues. Trimming shortened V by 0 bases and J by 3 bases, and 3 bases separated the two germline ends. Investigators isolated RNA and reverse transcribed it into cDNA to act as the sequencing template. Generated by immunoSEQ multiplex PCR, the TCRdb table keeps only in-frame clones and is missing some. The profile shows about 150,000 clones, about 54% of them singletons. Using a FACSAria, the CD4+ and CD8+ T cells were sorted from the PBMCs.

This TCR was recovered from a human donor in good health. The sequenced sample consisted of CD4+ T cells sorted from blood. V is TRBV29-1 and J is TRBJ2-7, with D unclear. CDR3 sequence reads: CSVEEYYEQYF. CDR3 nucleotides: TGCAGCGTTGAAGAATACTACGAGCAGTACTTC.